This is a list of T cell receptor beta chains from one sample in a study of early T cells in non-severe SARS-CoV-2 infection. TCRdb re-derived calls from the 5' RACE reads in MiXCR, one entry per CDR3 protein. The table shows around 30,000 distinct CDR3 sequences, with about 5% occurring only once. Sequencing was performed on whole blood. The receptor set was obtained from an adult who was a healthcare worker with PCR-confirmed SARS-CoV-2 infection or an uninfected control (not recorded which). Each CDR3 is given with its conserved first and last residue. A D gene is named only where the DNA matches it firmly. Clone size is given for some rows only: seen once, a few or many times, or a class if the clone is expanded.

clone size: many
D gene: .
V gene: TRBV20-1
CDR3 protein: CSARMPGRDYEQYF

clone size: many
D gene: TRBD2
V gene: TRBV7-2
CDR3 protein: CASSRASGSYNEQFF

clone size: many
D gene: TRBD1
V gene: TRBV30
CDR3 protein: CAWSTGGTPMRQYF

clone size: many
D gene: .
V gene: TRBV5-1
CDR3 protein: CASSLGSTGFYGYTF

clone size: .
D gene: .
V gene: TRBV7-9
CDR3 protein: CASSSIRTVGADTQYF

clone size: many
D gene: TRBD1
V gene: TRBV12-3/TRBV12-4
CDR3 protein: CASTGTGSGANVLTF

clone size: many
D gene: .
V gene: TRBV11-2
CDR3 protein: CASSPSSDKGEQFF

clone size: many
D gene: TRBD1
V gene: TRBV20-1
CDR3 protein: CSATPGQTNTGELFF

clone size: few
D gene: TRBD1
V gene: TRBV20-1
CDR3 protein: CREGKDREASEQFF

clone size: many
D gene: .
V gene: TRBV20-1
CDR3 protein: CSAGEGAYNEKLFF

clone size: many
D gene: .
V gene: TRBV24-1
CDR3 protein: CATSDFGQGTYEQYF

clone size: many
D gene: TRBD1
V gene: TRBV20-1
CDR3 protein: CSASRGTGAGSTEAFF

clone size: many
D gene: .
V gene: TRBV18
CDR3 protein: CASSPGDQPQHF

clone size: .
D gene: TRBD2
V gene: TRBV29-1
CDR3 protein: CSVATSGGRTDTQYF

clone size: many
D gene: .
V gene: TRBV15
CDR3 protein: CATSRGAMNTGELFF